Listed here is a single T cell receptor beta chain. This sample was taken from a study of blood T cell repertoires in COVID-19. Across the study: Sites across the United States, Italy and Spain contributed samples from acute and convalescent COVID-19. Nucleic acid was either cDNA or gDNA, and it came from T cells, B-cell-depleted T cells, or PBMCs.

Trimming pared 4 bases from V and 6 bases from J, leaving 13 bases between. From germline, CDR1 is SGHTA and CDR2 FQGTGA. The CDR3 spans 13 residues. Authors' data handling: Amplifying reference gene primers gave estimates of nucleated cell counts. The assay was immunoSEQ multiplex PCR, and TCRdb's table has in-frame clones only and misses some. D and trimming come from the DNA, and the V and J calls and clone size come from that table. Here the sample spans approximately 68,000 clones, roughly 84% being singletons. The sample was peripheral blood. This TCR derives from a man between 65 and 85 years old with active or convalescent COVID-19. The V gene is TRBV7-3, the J gene TRBJ2-7; maybe TRBD2 (6 bases). CDR3 in DNA: TGTGCCAGCAGCTCCTCCGGGAGTGGCGAGCAGTACTTC. It translates to CASSSSGSGEQYF.